Sequencing of this T cell receptor (beta chain) was carried out in a study of blood T cell repertoires in COVID-19. Those enrolled in Seattle joined during active infection and were followed longitudinally afterward. TCRdb's table, derived via immunoSEQ multiplex PCR, lists solely in-frame clones and lacks some. In the table there are roughly 190,000 clones, approximately 94% of which are singletons. This CDR3 has 15 residues. The V gene's germline CDR1 is MGHRA and CDR2 YSYEKL. The ends were cut back, 3 bases at V and 4 bases at J, with 12 bases in the middle. This clone was observed a single time. The chain combines TRBV4-1 with TRBJ2-2; TRBD2 is a possible D gene (5 bases). Sequencing was carried out using peripheral blood. The sequence was collected from a man aged 25-40 years with COVID-19, enrolled during active disease. The CDR3 spells CASSQGTSVTGELFF. Written as DNA, the CDR3 is TGCGCCAGCAGCCAGGGAACTAGTGTCACCGGGGAGCTGTTTTTT.